A selection of T cell receptor beta chains follows, all from one sample in a study of blood T cell repertoires in COVID-19. The data were produced by immunoSEQ multiplex PCR, yet TCRdb's version contains in-frame clones alone and is incomplete. The sample lists fewer than 40,000 clones; approximately 90% were seen once. Input material: peripheral blood. The receptor source for this set is a woman of 80 years or more with active or convalescent COVID-19. CDR3s leave out the opening cysteine and the closing phenylalanine or tryptophan. Each record gives: V gene, J gene, CDR3 protein.

V gene: TRBV5-1
J gene: TRBJ2-2
CDR3 protein: ASSLGAKGQRTGELF

V gene: TRBV4-1
J gene: TRBJ1-5
CDR3 protein: ASSQDSQPYSNQPQH

V gene: TRBV2
J gene: TRBJ2-2
CDR3 protein: ASSSIQGPLNTGELF

V gene: TRBV6-6
J gene: TRBJ2-1
CDR3 protein: ASSLPRTGAGGSYNEQF

V gene: TRBV6-5
J gene: TRBJ1-1
CDR3 protein: ASTTGQAFWAEAF

V gene: TRBV29-1
J gene: TRBJ1-2
CDR3 protein: SVEDRGIIYGYT

V gene: TRBV9
J gene: TRBJ2-5
CDR3 protein: ASSVDPAGGVQETQY

V gene: TRBV2
J gene: TRBJ1-5
CDR3 protein: ASSEGQSNQPQH

V gene: TRBV5-8
J gene: TRBJ2-4
CDR3 protein: ASSFRELGEAKNIQY

V gene: TRBV5-1
J gene: TRBJ2-3
CDR3 protein: ASSPRTGGLSTDTQY

V gene: TRBV6-5
J gene: TRBJ1-2
CDR3 protein: ASSRDRLNGYT

V gene: TRBV28
J gene: TRBJ1-4
CDR3 protein: ASSRDRAEKLF

V gene: TRBV19
J gene: TRBJ1-1
CDR3 protein: ASSSQGGTEAF

V gene: TRBV19
J gene: TRBJ2-1
CDR3 protein: ASTDNGGPYNEQF

V gene: TRBV19
J gene: TRBJ2-7
CDR3 protein: ASRGTGGYEQY

V gene: TRBV2
J gene: TRBJ1-2
CDR3 protein: ASRGEVFFGYT

V gene: TRBV5-3
J gene: TRBJ1-2
CDR3 protein: ARSQTEHRYGYT

V gene: TRBV2
J gene: TRBJ1-3
CDR3 protein: ASSYGQGFSGNTIY

V gene: TRBV27
J gene: TRBJ2-2
CDR3 protein: ASRRNTGELF

V gene: TRBV6-5
J gene: TRBJ2-7
CDR3 protein: ASSRAGQLHEQY

V gene: TRBV7-9
J gene: TRBJ2-2
CDR3 protein: ASSSQTGELF

V gene: TRBV29-1
J gene: TRBJ1-1
CDR3 protein: SVGDEGRGTEAF

V gene: TRBV5-1
J gene: TRBJ1-1
CDR3 protein: ASSSSQGAYGAF

V gene: TRBV6-2/TRBV6-3
J gene: TRBJ2-3
CDR3 protein: ASSYSSRGGTDTQY

V gene: TRBV4-1
J gene: TRBJ2-5
CDR3 protein: ASSPTGVQETQY

V gene: TRBV4-1
J gene: TRBJ2-3
CDR3 protein: ASSQKSTSGGGDTQY

V gene: TRBV29-1
J gene: TRBJ2-1
CDR3 protein: SVEAIQQFMDEQF

V gene: TRBV21-1
J gene: TRBJ1-4
CDR3 protein: ASSKALLQANNEKLF